The clone carrying this TCR beta chain was counted once. As yet, its antigen is unknown. PCR amplification relied on 60 Vbeta primers (plus 13 Jbeta primers). Sequencing was performed with immunoSEQ multiplex PCR; in TCRdb, only in-frame clones are kept and a portion is missing. The sample has some 170,000 clones, over 80% seen once. The sample is drawn from a study of cytomegalovirus exposure and HLA in healthy donors. Study-wide results and limits: Researchers reportedly found TCR beta sequences accurately predicted most subjects' HLA-A and HLA-B alleles. According to the study, some 160 TCR beta chains were cytomegalovirus-associated.

The V end lost 4 bases, the J end lost 11 bases, and 3 bases lay between the germline ends. There are 10 residues in the CDR3. The sample comprised PBMCs. V usage is TRBV23-1 and J usage is TRBJ1-6, with unresolved D. TRBV23-1 belongs to the ORF category, with a function that is uncertain. The TCR sequence derives from a man in his fifties or sixties in good health and CMV-seropositive. Written as DNA, the CDR3 is TGCGCCAGCAGTCGCGCACCCCTCCACTTT. Protein sequence: CASSRAPLHF.